These 9 T cell receptor beta chains originate from one sample sequenced in a study of control samples from healthy donors and cancer patients. Here immunoSEQ multiplex PCR was the method, and the copy in TCRdb shows in-frame clones only, minus some. In the table there are about 69,000 clones, roughly 91% of which are singletons. Source material: PBMCs. Receptors were obtained from a man in his sixties with lung cancer.

The chain couples TRBV24-1 to TRBJ2-2; 8 nucleotides agree with TRBD1. The length of the CDR3 is 16 residues. After removal of 1 base from V and 6 bases from J, the junction contained 6 bases not matched to a gene. Germline CDR1 is KGHDR and CDR2 is SFDVKD. The CDR3 DNA is TGTGCCACCAGTGATTTTGGACAGGGAGTATCCGGGGAGCTGTTTTTT. Translation: CATSDFGQGVSGELFF.

This chain joins TRBV7-2 and TRBJ1-1, with D hard to call. V lost 2 bases and J lost 2, with 12 bases in between. The V gene's germline CDR1 is SGHTA and CDR2 FQGNSA. This CDR3 region has 15 residues. The CDR3: CASSLLGSTNTEAFF. DNA of the CDR3: TGTGCCAGCAGCTTACTCGGCAGTACTAACACTGAAGCTTTCTTT.

In this sample, this clone turned up once. The chain employs TRBV27 and TRBJ1-6; D is unclear. Germline-derived CDR1 and CDR2 are MNHEY and SMNVEV (reference sequence). V was cut by 3 bases and J by 6 bases, with 18 bases left in between. The length of the CDR3 is 17 residues. The CDR3 bases are TGTGCCAGCAGTTTGTACGAGACGGTTACCTCTAATTCACCCCTCCACTTT. This translates into CASSLYETVTSNSPLHF.

The rearrangement links TRBV2 to TRBJ2-5; D not resolved. The germline V gene has CDR1 SNHLY and CDR2 FYNNEI. The CDR3 covers 13 residues. V was shortened by 3 bases and J by 4 bases, with 9 bases between the two germline ends. The CDR3: CASSDGVVETQYF. The CDR3 DNA reads as TGTGCCAGCAGTGATGGGGTCGTAGAGACCCAGTACTTC.

This clone was detected only a few times. This chain connects TRBV6-5 to TRBJ1-2, with D hard to call. Trimming left V 7 bases short and J 0 bases short, with 9 bases between. The CDR3 contains 13 residues. Germline V gives CDR1 MNHEY, CDR2 SVGAGI. CDR3 bases: TGTGCCAGCAACCGGGGTACTAACTATGGCTACACCTTC. As protein: CASNRGTNYGYTF.

The genes are TRBV12-5 and TRBJ1-3; D not resolved. CDR3 length: 16 amino acids. V dropped 1 base and J dropped 1 base, with 11 bases sitting between them. Germline V gene lookup returns CDR1 LGHNT and CDR2 FRNRAP. The CDR3: CASGLGITQSGNTIYF. The CDR3 bases are TGTGCTAGTGGTTTGGGGATCACGCAGTCTGGAAACACCATATATTTT.

V is TRBV24-1 and J is TRBJ2-7; no reliable D call. Germline V gives CDR1 KGHDR, CDR2 SFDVKD. This CDR3 region has 11 residues. V dropped 8 bases and J dropped 3 bases, with 7 bases sitting between them. CDR3 sequence reads: CATTGFYEQYV. The CDR3 region has the DNA TGTGCCACCACCGGGTTCTACGAGCAGTACGTC.

V gene TRBV6-5 combines with J gene TRBJ2-3, with 10 bases aligning to TRBD2. Germline assignment: CDR1 MNHEY and CDR2 SVGAGI. The CDR3 contains 15 residues. V trimming: 6 bases; J trimming: 1 base; junction bases outside the gene matches: 4. The CDR3 reads CASRRSGGGTDTQYF. Written as DNA, the CDR3 is TGTGCCAGCAGGAGGAGCGGGGGGGGCACAGATACGCAGTATTTT.

The chain is built from TRBV6-5 and TRBJ2-5; a weak D match, TRBD1 (6 bases). V was trimmed by 2 bases and J by 7 bases, leaving 17 bases between them. Germline CDR1 MNHEY, CDR2 SVGAGI. The CDR3 runs 15 residues. CDR3 coding DNA: TGTGCCAGCAGTTACCTGAGGACAGTACATGGGACCCAGTACTTC. It yields the protein CASSYLRTVHGTQYF.